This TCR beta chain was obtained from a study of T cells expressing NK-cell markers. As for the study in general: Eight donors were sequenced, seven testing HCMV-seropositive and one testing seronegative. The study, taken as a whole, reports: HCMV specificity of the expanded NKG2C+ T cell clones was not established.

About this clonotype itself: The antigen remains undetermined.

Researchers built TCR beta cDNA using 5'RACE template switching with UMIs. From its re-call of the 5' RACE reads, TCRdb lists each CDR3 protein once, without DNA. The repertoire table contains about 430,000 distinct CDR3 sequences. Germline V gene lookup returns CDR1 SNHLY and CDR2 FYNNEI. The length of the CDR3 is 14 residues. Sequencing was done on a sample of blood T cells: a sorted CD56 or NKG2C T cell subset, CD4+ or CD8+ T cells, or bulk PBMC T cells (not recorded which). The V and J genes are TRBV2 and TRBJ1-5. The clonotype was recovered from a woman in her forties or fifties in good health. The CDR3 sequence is CASSDFVGRQPQHF.